The 22 T cell receptor beta chains below all came from one sample that was sequenced in a study of blood T cell repertoires in COVID-19. The protocol was immunoSEQ multiplex PCR, while the TCRdb copy is restricted to in-frame clones and leaves out a portion. The data contain 30,000 to 40,000 clones, around four fifths of them singletons. Sequencing was performed on peripheral blood. These TCRs come from a man aged 45-65 years with active COVID-19.

The chain carries TRBV6-6 and TRBJ2-7, with 7 positions matching TRBD2. The V and J ends lost 7 bases and 2 bases, in that order; junction bases with no gene match: 8. The CDR3 runs to 14 residues. CDR1 and CDR2 (germline): MNHNY, SVGAGI (reference sequence). CDR3 sequence (DNA): TGTGCCAGCACCAGGGAGGGATTTACCTACGAGCAGTACTTC. As protein: CASTREGFTYEQYF.

This rearrangement joins TRBV12-3 or TRBV12-4 to TRBJ2-2; D ambiguous. The CDR3 extends over 12 amino acids. The CDR3 spells CASRVPTGELFF. The CDR3 DNA sequence: TGTGCATCCCGCGTGCCCACCGGGGAGCTGTTTTTT.

The chain uses TRBV5-1 and TRBJ2-7; D unresolved. The CDR3 is 11 amino acids. Trimming left V 3 bases short and J 1 base short, with 2 bases between. From germline, CDR1 is SGHRS and CDR2 YFSETQ. CDR3 DNA sequence: TGCGCCAGCAGCTCTTCCTACGAGCAGTACTTC. Translating it yields CASSSSYEQYF.

The rearrangement joins TRBV9 to TRBJ1-2, with D hard to call. V lost 3 bases to trimming and J lost 4 bases, with 4 bases between them. Germline CDR1 reads SGDLS; CDR2 reads YYNGEE. The length of the CDR3 is 11 residues. CDR3 sequence reads: CASSDSYGYTF. The CDR3 DNA reads as TGTGCCAGCAGCGACAGCTATGGCTACACCTTC.

V is TRBV4-1 and J is TRBJ2-7; D is unclear. Trimming took 0 bases from V and 3 from J, leaving 6 bases between them. CDR3 length: 13 amino acids. Per germline, CDR1 MGHRA and CDR2 YSYEKL. CDR3 in DNA: TGCGCCAGCAGCCAAGATTACGGCTACGAGCAGTACTTC. Translating it yields CASSQDYGYEQYF.

This sequence joins TRBV5-1 and TRBJ2-7; tentatively, D is TRBD1 (6 bases). Looked up from germline, CDR1 is SGHRS and CDR2 is YFSETQ. Trimming removed 4 bases at V and 1 base at J, with 9 bases between. This CDR3 has 13 residues. The CDR3 nucleotides read TGCGCCAGCAGCCTTGGACAGTCCTACGAGCAGTACTTC. As protein: CASSLGQSYEQYF.

This chain links TRBV5-4 with TRBJ1-1, with 7 bases that match TRBD1. Germline V CDR1 and CDR2: SGHNT, YYREEE (reference sequence). The V segment lost 3 bases and the J segment 5 bases; nucleotides outside the gene matches: 4. The CDR3 covers 13 residues. The CDR3 spells CASSSGGRTEAFF. The CDR3 DNA reads TGTGCCAGCAGCTCAGGGGGACGAACTGAAGCTTTCTTT. Full variable domain (rest looked up from reference TRBV5-4 and TRBJ1-1): ETGVTQSPTHLIKTRGQQVTLRCSSQSGHNTVSWYQQALGQGPQFIFQYYREEENGRGNFPPRFSGLQFPNYSSELNVNALELDDSALYLCASSSGGRTEAFFGQGTRLTVV.

The chain is built from TRBV7-2 and TRBJ2-7; tentatively, D is TRBD2 (6 bases). This CDR3 is built from 14 residues. V was pared by 2 bases and J by 6 bases, with 14 bases between. CDR1 is SGHTA, CDR2 FQGNSA, per germline. The CDR3 region is CASSLSLGRGEQYF. Here the CDR3 DNA reads TGTGCCAGCAGCTTATCGTTGGGGCGGGGCGAGCAGTACTTC.

V and J are TRBV18 and TRBJ2-5, with 10 bases lining up with TRBD2. Trimming took 0 bases from V and 1 from J; bases not matched to a gene: 2. Germline assignment: CDR1 KGHSH and CDR2 LQKENI. The CDR3 sequence is 16 residues long. The CDR3 nucleotides are TGTGCCAGCTCACCACCTTTAGCGGGGGGCCAAGAGACCCAGTACTTC. This codes for CASSPPLAGGQETQYF. The full variable domain, with the rest looked up from reference TRBV18 and TRBJ2-5, is NAGVMQNPRHLVRRRGQEARLRCSPMKGHSHVYWYRQLPEEGLKFMVYLQKENIIDESGMPKERFSAEFPKEGPSILRIQQVVRGDSAAYFCASSPPLAGGQETQYFGPGTRLLVL.

The chain links TRBV10-3 to TRBJ1-6; TRBD1 matches at 8 bases. Germline CDR1 and CDR2: ENHRY and SYGVKD. The V segment lost 3 bases and the J segment 6 bases; nucleotides outside the gene matches: 4. The CDR3 length is 15 residues. CDR3 sequence (DNA): TGTGCCATCAGTGACAGGGGGCTCAGTAATTCACCCCTCCACTTT. Translated: CAISDRGLSNSPLHF.

The genes are TRBV5-1 and TRBJ1-4; no clear D gene. Trimming left V 0 bases short and J 0 bases short, with 6 bases between. The CDR3 contains 15 residues. Germline V gene data show CDR1 as SGHRS and CDR2 as YFSETQ. DNA for the CDR3: TGCGCCAGCAGCTTGGACAGCCCAACTAATGAAAAACTGTTTTTT. This translates into CASSLDSPTNEKLFF.

V usage is TRBV7-8 and J usage is TRBJ1-2; D remains ambiguous. The germline V gene has CDR1 SGHVS and CDR2 FQNEAQ. The CDR3 is 13 residues long. The V end was cut by 1 base, the J end by 2 bases, with 5 bases between. CDR3 amino acids: CASSLGQNYGYTF. The CDR3 DNA reads TGTGCCAGCAGCTTAGGGCAGAACTATGGCTACACCTTC.

The rearrangement joins TRBV6-1 to TRBJ2-7; 12 bases fit TRBD1. The CDR3 is made up of 17 amino acids. CDR1 MNHNS and CDR2 SASEGT come from the germline V gene. The V segment lost 0 bases and the J segment 7 bases; nucleotides outside the gene matches: 10. CDR3 nucleotide sequence: TGTGCCAGCAGTGAAGCGCTTCTAGGGGACAGGGGGCTTGAGCAGTACTTC. Its translation: CASSEALLGDRGLEQYF.

The chain has TRBV7-8 and TRBJ2-1, with a tentative D call TRBD2 (6 bases). Trimming pared 7 bases from V and 3 bases from J, leaving 13 bases between. CDR1 is SGHVS and CDR2 is FQNEAQ in the germline V gene. CDR3 length: 14 residues. CDR3 protein: CASKRLGFYNEQFF. As DNA, the CDR3 is TGTGCCAGCAAAAGACTAGGATTCTACAATGAGCAGTTCTTC.

V and J are TRBV18 and TRBJ2-2; 7 bases line up with TRBD1. The CDR3 has 16 residues. CDR1 is KGHSH, CDR2 LQKENI, per germline. Trimming took 3 bases from V and 5 from J; bases not matched to a gene: 9. DNA for the CDR3: TGTGCCAGCTCACCTCCGGGACAGAAATTGACCGGGGAGCTGTTTTTT. Protein product: CASSPPGQKLTGELFF.

The chain carries TRBV5-4 and TRBJ2-3; 8 bases align to TRBD2. The junction had 10 bases not matched to a gene; V was cut back by 6 bases and J by 4 bases. Looked up from germline, CDR1 is SGHNT and CDR2 is YYREEE (reference sequence). There are 15 residues in the CDR3. As DNA, the CDR3 is TGTGCCAGCACCTCCGGGGGGGCCGCCGCAGATACGCAGTATTTT. Protein: CASTSGGAAADTQYF.

By proportion, this clone is medium-sized. The chain employs TRBV7-8 and TRBJ2-7; D might be TRBD2 (7 bases). V was cut by 5 bases and J by 4 bases, with 18 bases left in between. Germline V CDR1 and CDR2: SGHVS, FQNEAQ. The CDR3 loop spans 15 amino acids. The CDR3 bases are TGTGCCAGCAGCCGGGGGGCGGGGGAACATTACGAGCAGTACTTC. Translating it yields CASSRGAGEHYEQYF.

The chain has TRBV25-1 and TRBJ2-7; D possibly corresponds to TRBD1 (5 bases). Germline V CDR1 and CDR2: MGHDK, SYGVNS. This CDR3 has 13 amino acids. The germline V and J ends were trimmed by 4 bases and 3 bases, with 10 bases remaining between them. CDR3 DNA sequence: TGTGCCAGCAGTGTCGGGCAGGGCTACGAGCAGTACTTC. Translated: CASSVGQGYEQYF.

The chain employs TRBV4-3 and TRBJ1-4; 7 bases fit TRBD1. V lost 2 bases, J lost 8 bases, and 8 bases stayed unmatched. Looked up from germline, CDR1 is LGHNA and CDR2 is YSLEER. The CDR3 covers 15 residues. The DNA of the CDR3 is TGCGCCAGCAGCCAAACCGGGACAGACCCAGAAAAACTGTTTTTT. As protein: CASSQTGTDPEKLFF.

The genes are TRBV5-5 and TRBJ2-2; perhaps TRBD2 as D (7 bases). Germline-derived CDR1 and CDR2 are SGHKS and YYEKEE (reference sequence). The CDR3 contains 16 residues. The V end was cut by 4 bases, the J end by 4 bases, with 17 bases between. As DNA, the CDR3 is TGTGCCAGCAGCCCCATGGGGGGGCTGGGCACCGGGGAGCTGTTTTTT. The encoded protein is CASSPMGGLGTGELFF.

This chain links TRBV11-3 with TRBJ1-3, with D perhaps TRBD1 (5 bases). The ends were cut back, 1 base at V and 2 bases at J, with 9 bases in the middle. The CDR3 contains 15 residues. Germline V lookup: CDR1 SGHNT, CDR2 YENEEA. The CDR3 DNA sequence: TGTGCCAGCAGCTTAGCCCCGACAGCTGGAAACACCATATATTTT. Encoded protein: CASSLAPTAGNTIYF.

This clone was detected a few times. The chain has TRBV18 and TRBJ2-2; D is unclear. CDR3 size: 13 residues. Germline CDR1 reads KGHSH; CDR2 reads LQKENI. The V gene lost 3 bases and the J gene lost 4 bases, with 6 bases spanning the gap. CDR3 sequence reads: CASSPPSTGELFF. CDR3 bases: TGTGCCAGCTCACCGCCTAGCACCGGGGAGCTGTTTTTT.